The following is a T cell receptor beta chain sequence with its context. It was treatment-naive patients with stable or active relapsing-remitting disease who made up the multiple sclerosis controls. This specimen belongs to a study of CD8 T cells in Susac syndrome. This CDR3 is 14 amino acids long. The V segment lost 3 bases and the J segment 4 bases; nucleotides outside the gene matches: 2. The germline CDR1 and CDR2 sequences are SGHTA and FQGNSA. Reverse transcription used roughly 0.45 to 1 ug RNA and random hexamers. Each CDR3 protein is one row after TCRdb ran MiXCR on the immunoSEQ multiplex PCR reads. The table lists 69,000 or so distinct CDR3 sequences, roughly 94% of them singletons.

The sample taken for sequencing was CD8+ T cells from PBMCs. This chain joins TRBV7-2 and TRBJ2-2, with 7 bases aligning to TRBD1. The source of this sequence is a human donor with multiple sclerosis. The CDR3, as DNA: TGTGCCAGCAGCTTCGGGACAGCCACCGGGGAGCTGTTTTTT. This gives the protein CASSFGTATGELFF.